This TCR beta chain was found in a study of cytomegalovirus exposure and HLA in healthy donors. For the study at large: Within the Caucasian-associated ancestry cluster were around 81% of the roughly 430 genotyped donors.

The PCR contained 60 Vbeta and 13 Jbeta primers. TCRdb's copy holds only in-frame clones and misses some; the assay was immunoSEQ multiplex PCR. The sample carries 65,000 to 75,000 clones, roughly two thirds recorded once. The germline V and J ends were trimmed by 10 bases and 2 bases, with 23 bases remaining between them. The V gene's germline CDR1 is ENHRY and CDR2 SYGVKD. The CDR3 consists of 17 residues. Details on this clone: Its antigen is unknown.

Study-level points and caveats: Links to common viral pathogens appeared, in a later analysis, for several of the most significant clusters. Under in vitro conditions, a few CMV-associated chains were confirmed as specific for CMV antigens.

This chain links TRBV10-3 with TRBJ1-4; possible D gene TRBD1, 5 bases. The specimen was PBMCs. This clonotype originated in a middle-aged man in good health and CMV-seropositive. DNA of the CDR3: TGTGCCACTCATATGGGGCTAAGGGCGCGGACTAATGAAAAACTGTTTTTT. This codes for CATHMGLRARTNEKLFF.